These 13 T cell receptor beta chains were sequenced from one sample in a study of T-cell reconstitution after alpha-beta-depleted transplantation in children. TCRbeta library preparation incorporated unique molecular identifiers. TCRdb redid the calling of the PCR reads with MiXCR, one entry per CDR3 protein. The table includes about 610,000 distinct CDR3 sequences, roughly a quarter detected once. The specimen was PBMCs, collected before TCRalphabeta/CD19-depleted stem cell transplant. These receptors were collected from a boy under three years old with Wiskott-Aldrich syndrome, due to receive a stem cell transplant.

V usage is TRBV7-2 and J usage is TRBJ2-7; 11 bases match TRBD2. V gave up 1 base and J gave up 1 base; unmatched junction bases: 3. The CDR3 extends over 16 amino acids. Germline CDR1 SGHTA, CDR2 FQGNSA. The CDR3 sequence is CASSLDGTSGSYEQYF. CDR3 nucleotides: TGTGCCAGCAGCTTAGACGGGACTAGCGGATCCTACGAGCAGTACTTC.

This clonotype was observed a few times. The rearrangement uses TRBV5-1 and TRBJ2-5; perhaps TRBD2 as D (6 bases). The ends were cut back, 3 bases at V and 5 bases at J, with 11 bases in the middle. The CDR3 runs 13 residues. CDR1 and CDR2 (germline): SGHRS, YFSETQ. The CDR3 DNA sequence: TGCGCCAGCAGCTATGGAGGGCGGGAGACCCAGTACTTC. It specifies CASSYGGRETQYF.

The chain has TRBV14 and TRBJ2-4; a weak D match, TRBD2 (5 bases). Per germline, CDR1 SGHDN and CDR2 FVKESK. The CDR3 is 16 amino acids. Trimming cost V 3 bases and J 4 bases, with 16 bases left between them. CDR3 protein: CASSQRVQFPKNIQYF. As DNA, the CDR3 is TGTGCCAGCAGCCAGAGGGTGCAGTTCCCTAAAAACATTCAGTACTTC.

This clonotype has just a few counts. V gene TRBV5-1 combines with J gene TRBJ2-5; the D is unclear. Germline V gene sequence: CDR1 SGHRS, CDR2 YFSETQ. Trimming cost V 3 bases and J 3 bases, with 12 bases left between them. The CDR3 is 14 residues long. The CDR3 DNA follows: TGCGCCAGCAGCTCGTCAAAACGGGAAGAGACCCAGTACTTC. Its translation: CASSSSKREETQYF.

The chain uses TRBV5-5 and TRBJ2-1, with D perhaps matching TRBD1 or TRBD2 (5 bases each). Germline V gives CDR1 SGHKS, CDR2 YYEKEE (reference sequence). The germline V and J ends were trimmed by 4 bases and 8 bases, with 22 bases remaining between them. The CDR3 sequence is 16 residues long. The CDR3 spells CASSRGQVERGDEQFF. The CDR3, as DNA: TGTGCCAGCAGCCGGGGTCAGGTGGAGAGGGGCGATGAGCAGTTCTTC.

Only a few counts were recorded for this clonotype. The chain recombines TRBV2 with TRBJ2-1, with D tentatively TRBD1 (5 bases). From germline, CDR1 is SNHLY and CDR2 FYNNEI. Trimming shortened V by 4 bases and J by 9 bases, and 13 bases separated the two germline ends. The CDR3 length is 13 residues. CDR3 region: CASSGQTVTEQFF. As DNA, the CDR3 is TGTGCCAGCAGTGGTCAGACAGTGACTGAGCAGTTCTTC.

The rearrangement uses TRBV5-1 and TRBJ2-1; 13 nucleotides line up with TRBD2. Germline V CDR1 and CDR2: SGHRS, YFSETQ. The CDR3 loop spans 14 amino acids. With V trimmed by 8 bases and J by 5 bases, 4 bases remained unmatched. CDR3: CASTGTSGNNEQFF. In nucleotides, the CDR3 is TGCGCCAGTACCGGGACTAGCGGGAACAATGAGCAGTTCTTC.

This clonotype showed up just a few times. This rearrangement joins TRBV12-3 or TRBV12-4 to TRBJ2-3; 10 nucleotides match TRBD2. The CDR3 has 16 amino acids. V trimming: 6 bases; J trimming: 2 bases; junction bases outside the gene matches: 8. For the CDR3, the DNA is TGTGCCAGCAGCCCTTTGACTAGCGGGTACACAGATACGCAGTATTTT. Protein product: CASSPLTSGYTDTQYF.

This clonotype was picked up a small number of times. The chain has TRBV5-1 and TRBJ2-1; 13 bases line up with TRBD2. CDR1 is SGHRS, CDR2 YFSETQ, per germline. The CDR3 length is 16 residues. Trimming removed 4 bases from V and 4 bases from J; junction bases left unmatched: 5. CDR3: CASSGGLAGSYNEQFF. The CDR3 region has the DNA TGCGCCAGCAGCGGGGGACTAGCGGGGTCTTACAATGAGCAGTTCTTC.

V gene TRBV10-3 combines with J gene TRBJ1-2; D may be TRBD1 (5 bases). Per the germline V gene, CDR1 is ENHRY and CDR2 is SYGVKD. This CDR3 comprises 14 residues. The V end lost 7 bases, the J end lost 2 bases, and 14 bases lay between the germline ends. The CDR3 spells CAIKGQGTNYGYTF. The CDR3 DNA is TGTGCCATCAAAGGCCAGGGAACGAACTATGGCTACACCTTC.

The genes are TRBV5-1 and TRBJ2-5; D unclear. CDR1 and CDR2 (germline): SGHRS, YFSETQ. CDR3 length: 15 residues. V dropped 4 bases and J dropped 1 base, with 14 bases sitting between them. The CDR3 nucleotides read TGCGCCAGCAGCCGCCTGGACGGATTCCAAGAGACCCAGTACTTC. Protein: CASSRLDGFQETQYF.

The chain recombines TRBV30 with TRBJ2-3; D is ambiguous. Trimming took off 2 bases at V and 7 bases at J, with 13 bases between the two ends. The CDR3 loop spans 13 amino acids. Germline V gives CDR1 GTSNPN, CDR2 SVGIG (reference sequence). The CDR3 sequence is CAWSLAEINTQYF. The CDR3, as DNA: TGTGCCTGGAGTTTGGCAGAAATTAATACGCAGTATTTT.

This clonotype was observed a few times. The rearrangement uses TRBV5-4 and TRBJ2-2, with TRBD2 matching 7 bases. After removal of 3 bases from V and 2 bases from J, the junction contained 4 bases not matched to a gene. In germline, CDR1 is SGHNT, CDR2 YYREEE (reference sequence). The CDR3 length is 15 residues. The CDR3 DNA sequence: TGTGCCAGCAGCTCGGGACTATTTAACACCGGGGAGCTGTTTTTT. Protein: CASSSGLFNTGELFF.